This T cell receptor beta chain was identified during a study of graft-versus-host responses after intestinal transplantation. Study details: Tacrolimus and steroids were given for two to three years to all recipients after anti-thymocyte globulin induction. Study conclusions and caveats: Where graft-donor T cell macrochimerism was present, patients had high graft-versus-host to host-versus-graft clonal ratios in allografts. Recipient bone marrow held GvH clones, some seen earlier in ileum or blood. Early HvG declines after transplant were associated with peak circulating GvH clone levels.

Germline V CDR1 and CDR2: PRHDT, FYEKMQ (reference sequence). This CDR3 region has 12 residues. V gave up 0 bases and J gave up 3 bases, with 3 bases separating them. Some clones are missing from TCRdb's copy, which holds only in-frame ones; the method was immunoSEQ multiplex PCR. The table shows some 40,000 clones, with roughly nine tenths occurring only once. Remarks on this clone: Its antigen is unidentified.

This TCR came from a human patient who received an intestinal transplant, so some T cells may come from the graft donor. The gene calls are TRBV13 and TRBJ2-7, with D unclear. The sequences come from PBMCs, collected 524 days after transplant. The CDR3 sequence: CASSLGVYEQYF. The DNA for the CDR3 is TGTGCCAGCAGCTTAGGTGTCTACGAGCAGTACTTC.